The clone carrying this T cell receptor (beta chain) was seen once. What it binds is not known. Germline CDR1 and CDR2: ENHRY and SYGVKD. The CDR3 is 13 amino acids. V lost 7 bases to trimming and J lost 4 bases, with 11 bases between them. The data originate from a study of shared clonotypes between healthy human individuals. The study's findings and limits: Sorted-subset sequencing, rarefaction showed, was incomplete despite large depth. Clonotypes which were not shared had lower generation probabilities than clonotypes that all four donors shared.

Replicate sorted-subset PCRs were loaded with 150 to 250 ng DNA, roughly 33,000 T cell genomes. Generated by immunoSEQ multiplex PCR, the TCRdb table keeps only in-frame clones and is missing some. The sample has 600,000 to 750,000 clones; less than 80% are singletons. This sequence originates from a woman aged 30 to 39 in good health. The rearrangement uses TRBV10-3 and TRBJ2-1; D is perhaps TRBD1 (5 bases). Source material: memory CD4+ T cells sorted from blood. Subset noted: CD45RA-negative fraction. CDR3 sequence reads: CAIKERQYNEQFF. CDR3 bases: TGTGCCATCAAGGAGCGACAGTACAATGAGCAGTTCTTC.